These 5 T cell receptor beta chains originate from one sample sequenced in a study of blood T cell repertoires in COVID-19. Produced via immunoSEQ multiplex PCR; TCRdb's table is partial and in-frame only. The sample records 350,000 to 450,000 clones, around nine tenths being singletons. What was sequenced was peripheral blood. These receptors all come from a woman aged 40 to 50 with COVID-19, enrolled during active disease.

V gene TRBV27 combines with J gene TRBJ1-1; the D is unclear. Trimming pared 5 bases from V and 0 bases from J, leaving 16 bases between. The CDR3 totals 16 residues. Germline-derived CDR1 and CDR2 are MNHEY and SMNVEV (reference sequence). This CDR3 is CASSPSSGELNTEAFF. DNA of the CDR3: TGTGCCAGCAGTCCCTCAAGTGGGGAGCTGAACACTGAAGCTTTCTTT.

This sequence joins TRBV10-3 and TRBJ1-1, with 7 positions matching TRBD1. V shed 10 bases and J 1 base; nucleotides not matched to a gene: 3. The germline V gene encodes CDR1 ENHRY and CDR2 SYGVKD. The CDR3 runs 12 residues. The CDR3 region has the DNA TGTGCCACGCGGACAGGGAACACTGAAGCTTTCTTT. It yields the protein CATRTGNTEAFF.

DNA for the CDR3: TGTGCCTGGAGTGCCCTAGCGGGAGGCGAGCAGTACTTC. Translating gives CAWSALAGGEQYF. V is TRBV30 and J is TRBJ2-7; 11 bases are a match to TRBD2. The CDR3 sequence is 13 residues long. V lost 1 base and J lost 6; bases outside the gene matches: 2. Germline V CDR1 and CDR2: GTSNPN, SVGIG (reference sequence).

J is TRBJ1-2 and V is TRBV30; 9 positions match TRBD1. The germline CDR1 and CDR2 sequences are GTSNPN and SVGIG (reference sequence). V trimming: 1 base; J trimming: 6 bases; junction bases outside the gene matches: 3. This CDR3 is 13 amino acids long. As DNA, the CDR3 is TGTGCCTGGAGTGACAGGGGGCCGCATGGCTACACCTTC. Translation gives CAWSDRGPHGYTF. Together with reference TRBV30 and TRBJ1-2, the CDR3 gives the full variable domain: SQTIHQWPATLVQPVGSPLSLECTVEGTSNPNLYWYRQAAGRGLQLLFYSVGIGQISSEVPQNLSASRPQDRQFILSSKKLLLSDSGFYLCAWSDRGPHGYTFGSGTRLTVV.

V gene TRBV11-2 combines with J gene TRBJ1-2, with D maybe TRBD1 (6 bases). Germline V CDR1 and CDR2: SGHAT, FQNNGV. The CDR3 consists of 14 residues. V dropped 3 bases and J dropped 4 bases, with 12 bases sitting between them. As DNA, the CDR3 is TGTGCCAGCAGCTTGCGGACAGTCGCCTATGGCTACACCTTC. It specifies CASSLRTVAYGYTF.